This T cell receptor (beta chain) stems from a study of response to subunit inactivated influenza vaccine. MiXCR, applied by TCRdb to the RT-PCR reads, yields one record per CDR3 protein. In the table there are around 300,000 distinct CDR3 sequences, roughly 22% of which are singletons. Study-level points and caveats: Each seasonal influenza vaccination, the authors suggested, recruits few new T cells.

This clonotype was seen a handful of times. Its target is unknown. CDR3 length: 17 residues. The trim removed 3 bases at V and 0 bases at J, leaving 8 bases unmatched. Germline lookup yields CDR1 KGHSH and CDR2 LQKENI. Sequencing was performed on PBMCs from blood, taken approximately 20 months after vaccination. This sequence joins TRBV18 and TRBJ1-3, with 7 nucleotides matching TRBD1. The receptor was isolated from a man between 45 and 75 years old who received an inactivated influenza vaccine. The CDR3 nucleotides read TGTGCCAGCTCACCTACTACCGGGACAGTCTCTGGAAACACCATATATTTT. This sequence encodes CASSPTTGTVSGNTIYF.